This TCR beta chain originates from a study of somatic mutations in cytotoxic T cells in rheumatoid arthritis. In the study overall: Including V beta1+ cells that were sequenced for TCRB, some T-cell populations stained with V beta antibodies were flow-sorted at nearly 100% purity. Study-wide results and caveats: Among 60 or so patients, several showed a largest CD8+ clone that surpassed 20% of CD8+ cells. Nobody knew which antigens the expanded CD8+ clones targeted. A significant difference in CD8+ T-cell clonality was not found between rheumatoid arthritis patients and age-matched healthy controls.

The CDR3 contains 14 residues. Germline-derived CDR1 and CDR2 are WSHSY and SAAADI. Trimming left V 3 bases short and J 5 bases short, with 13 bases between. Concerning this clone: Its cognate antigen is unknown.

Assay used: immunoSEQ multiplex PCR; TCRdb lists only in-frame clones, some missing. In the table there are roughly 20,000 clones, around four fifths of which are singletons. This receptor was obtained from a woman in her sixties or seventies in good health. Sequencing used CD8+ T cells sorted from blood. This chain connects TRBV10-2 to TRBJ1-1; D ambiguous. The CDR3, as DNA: TGCGCCAGCAGTGATCGGGGAACTGGTACTGAAGCTTTCTTT. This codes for CASSDRGTGTEAFF.